The T cell receptor beta chain under discussion was sequenced for a study of blood T cells in healthy people across ages. This clonotype has a handful of counts. This CDR3 spans 16 amino acids. Germline V CDR1 and CDR2: SGHKS, YYEKEE (reference sequence). Trimming left V 1 base short and J 2 bases short, with 12 bases between. The authors ran a second PCR of 7 to 11 cycles using a sample-barcoded 5' primer and a J-beta primer mix. One entry per CDR3 protein results from TCRdb running MiXCR on the 5' RACE reads. Of approximately 800,000 distinct CDR3 sequences listed, about 46% are singletons. The receptor was isolated from a man at least 80 years old in good health. The chain uses TRBV5-5 and TRBJ2-2, with D possibly being TRBD1 or TRBD2 (6 bases each). The sequencing sample was made of blood. The CDR3 DNA reads TGTGCCAGCAGCTTGCGGGGGCAGGTCAACACCGGGGAGCTGTTTTTT. Residues: CASSLRGQVNTGELFF.